Here is one T cell receptor (beta chain) with its context. Its specificity is unknown. TCRdb reprocessed the PCR reads using MiXCR. The sample has around 89,000 clones, 14% to 15% seen once; the top ten hold 3.6%. No treatment of any kind had been given to any patient before thyroid surgery. This record belongs to a study of metastatic and nonmetastatic thyroid tumors. Study results and caveats: Patients with malignant thyroid tumors reportedly had significantly higher TCR beta diversity than those with benign nodules, in blood and tumor.

In germline, CDR1 is MDHEN, CDR2 SYDVKM. The CDR3 extends over 17 amino acids. V trimming: 5 bases; J trimming: 10 bases; junction bases outside the gene matches: 18. What was sequenced was blood. The clonotype was recovered from a female donor with papillary thyroid cancer or a benign thyroid nodule (not recorded which). Some clones in this sample may be carry-over from other donors' samples. The chain is built from TRBV28 and TRBJ1-5, with 9 bases identical to TRBD1. The CDR3 DNA reads as TGTGCCAGCAGTGATAGGGGACAGGGAATAGGTCCGAATCCCCAGCATTTT. Translation gives CASSDRGQGIGPNPQHF.